These 5 T cell receptor beta chains share one sample of origin, sequenced in a study of blood T cell repertoires in COVID-19. Data came from immunoSEQ multiplex PCR; TCRdb stores just in-frame clones and leaves some out. The profile shows about 260,000 clones, around 88% of them singletons. Sequencing was carried out using PBMCs or T cells enriched from blood (not recorded which). The receptor set was obtained from a woman aged 40 to 55 with acute COVID-19.

The gene calls are TRBV10-3 and TRBJ2-4, with D possibly TRBD1 on 5 matching bases. The CDR3 is 13 amino acids. Germline loops: CDR1 ENHRY, CDR2 SYGVKD. Trimming shortened V by 6 bases and J by 5 bases, and 11 bases separated the two germline ends. CDR3 sequence (DNA): TGTGCCATCAGCAGGGCTGTCCAAAACATTCAGTACTTC. Translated, it gives CAISRAVQNIQYF.

The J gene is TRBJ2-7, the V gene TRBV6-1, with TRBD2 matching over 15 bases. CDR3 length: 18 amino acids. V gave up 3 bases and J gave up 0 bases; unmatched junction bases: 6. CDR1 and CDR2 (germline): MNHNS, SASEGT. This chain's CDR3 is CASSDGTSGRWSSYEQYF. DNA of the CDR3: TGTGCCAGCAGTGATGGGACTAGCGGGAGGTGGAGCTCCTACGAGCAGTACTTC.

The chain combines TRBV24-1 with TRBJ2-5; TRBD1 matches at 8 bases. The CDR3 is made up of 14 amino acids. Losses at the gene ends were 4 bases for V and 6 bases for J; bases not matched to a gene: 6. Germline values: CDR1 KGHDR, CDR2 SFDVKD. The CDR3 bases are TGTGCCACCAGTGACGCAGGGGGCGTAAAGACCCAGTACTTC. Its protein is CATSDAGGVKTQYF.

Only a few counts were recorded for this clone. The chain carries TRBV27 and TRBJ2-1, with TRBD2 matching 7 bases. CDR3 length equals 18 residues. V gave up 6 bases and J gave up 5 bases; unmatched junction bases: 19. Germline V lookup: CDR1 MNHEY, CDR2 SMNVEV (reference sequence). The DNA of the CDR3 is TGTGCCAGCAGACATTTCCCCCCTCAAACTAGCGCCGACAATGAGCAGTTCTTC. As protein: CASRHFPPQTSADNEQFF.

The V and J genes are TRBV2 and TRBJ1-6; 12 positions agree with TRBD1. The CDR3 consists of 16 residues. After removal of 6 bases from V and 7 bases from J, the junction contained 7 bases not matched to a gene. CDR1 is SNHLY, CDR2 FYNNEI, per germline. The chain's CDR3 is CASRPGQGARNSPLHF. The CDR3 region has the DNA TGTGCCAGCAGACCGGGACAGGGGGCTAGAAATTCACCCCTCCACTTT.